This record covers a single TCR beta chain. It has no known antigen specificity. No base qualities exist here, and no much larger clone lies one base off it. The patients had resection in Japan or China between the mid-2010s and the late 2010s. Histologic diagnosis of each case was confirmed independently by two lung cancer pathologists on H&E slides. To enrich premalignant or tumor cells for nucleic acid extraction, macro-dissection was performed after pathologic assessment. FFPE tissue was used for DNA isolation with the AllPrep DNA/RNA FFPE Kit. These data belong to a study of immune evolution from preneoplasia to lung adenocarcinoma (dated by TCRdb to the early 2020s). Background for the entire study: HLA loss of heterozygosity was observed in approximately 7%, 15% and 30% of AIS, MIA and ADC lesions, respectively, and was not observed in any AAH lesions. Resected precursor lesions (AAH, AIS, MIA) and invasive adenocarcinomas were compared against paired morphologically normal lung tissue. A total of under 60 patients with pulmonary nodules who underwent surgical resection were included in the overall cohort. A total of more than 40 patients contributed TCR sequencing data. The immune data were integrated with whole exome sequencing and methylation data obtained from the same cohort of nodules. The study combined immune gene expression, TCR sequencing and multiplex immunofluorescence to profile immune contexture across lung adenocarcinoma precursors and invasive adenocarcinoma. Class I HLA alleles were inferred from exome data with POLYSOLVER, and allele-specific HLA loss was detected with LOHHLA. According to the study, some 100 samples went through TCR sequencing. The sample size was set by how many specimens were available, not by a prior power calculation. Paper-wide results and their limitations: KRAS-mutant nodules showed the highest T cell clonality compared with EGFR-mutant or double wild-type lesions. The findings were based on association rather than direct causation, and larger cohorts with long-term follow-up and longitudinal biopsies were deemed needed. Normal lung had the highest top T cell clone frequencies, which appeared to decline progressively from AAH through AIS, MIA and invasive adenocarcinoma. Normal lung showed the highest clonality, whereas later-stage lesions appeared to have higher T cell density and diversity but lower clonality. Because all patients came from Japan and China, whether the findings apply to Western populations was uncertain.

The immunoSEQ hsTCRbeta Kit was used to sequence TCR beta CDR3 regions from DNA. In the original analysis: The ImmunoSEQ Analyzer was used to analyse the TCR sequencing data. T cell clonality was defined as 1 minus Pielou's evenness, as computed on productive rearrangements. The inverse Simpson index, applied to productive templates, was used to measure T cell diversity. T cell density was expressed as TCR beta template counts normalized to usable DNA, with usable DNA estimated by amplifying and sequencing housekeeping genes. Two-sided Kruskal-Wallis tests were used to compare TCR metrics between histologic stages. Here the immuneACCESS table is served through TCRdb, limited to in-frame sequences with V and J called. Missing clones are a known gap in these copies; in checked studies unresolved V genes cover under half, and the rest lacks a known reason. D and trimming come from the DNA, and the V and J calls and clone size come from that table. The sample yields tens of thousands of clones; over 75% were counted once. In total, the top ten clones hold approximately 4.6% of the sample.

From a lookup of the germline V gene (reference sequence), CDR1 and CDR2 are MNHEY and SMNVEV. A distance of 15 bases separates the germline ends of V and J, which lose 6 bases and 1 base respectively. The CDR3 goes from the cysteine to the phenylalanine over 15 residues. Only the CDR3 region is kept as DNA, spanning 45 bases read in frame from base 1. Material for sequencing was FFPE invasive lung adenocarcinoma tissue. Taken with the paper, the label for cell subset or site translates to: frankly invasive lung adenocarcinoma (ADC). The chain joins TRBV27 to TRBJ2-5, with the D call tentatively TRBD1 or TRBD2, each fitting 5 bases. The clonotype originates from a person aged 60 to 70 with lung adenocarcinoma. CDR3 loop: CASSSGGTVQETQYF. The DNA is TGTGCCAGCAGCTCGGGTGGGACCGTCCAAGAGACCCAGTACTTC.